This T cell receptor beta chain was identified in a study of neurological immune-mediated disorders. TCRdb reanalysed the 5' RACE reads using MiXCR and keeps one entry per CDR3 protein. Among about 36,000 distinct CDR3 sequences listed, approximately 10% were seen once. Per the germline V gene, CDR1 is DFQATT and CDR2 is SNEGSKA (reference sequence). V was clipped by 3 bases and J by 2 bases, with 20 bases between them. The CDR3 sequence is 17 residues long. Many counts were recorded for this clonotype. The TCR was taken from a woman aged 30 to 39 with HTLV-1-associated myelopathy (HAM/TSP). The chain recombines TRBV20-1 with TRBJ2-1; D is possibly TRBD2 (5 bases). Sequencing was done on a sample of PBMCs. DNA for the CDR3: TGCAGTGCTAGTTATTCCGGGGTTCGACTCACCTACAATGAGCAGTTCTTC. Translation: CSASYSGVRLTYNEQFF.